This T cell receptor (beta chain) was profiled in a study of blood T cell repertoires in COVID-19. Study-wide background: The origin of the acute and convalescent COVID-19 samples was the United States, Italy and Spain. PBMCs, B-cell-depleted T cells, or T cells were the source of the cDNA or gDNA that made up the material.

Authors' analysis steps: Amplification with reference gene primers provided the estimates of nucleated cell counts. Profiled with immunoSEQ multiplex PCR; TCRdb holds only in-frame clones, not every one. The V and J calls and clone size were taken over from that table, and D and trimming were inferred from the DNA. The profile shows roughly 34,000 clones, more than 85% of them singletons. The CDR3 covers 15 residues. Trimming took 7 bases from V and 6 from J; bases not matched to a gene: 9. The V gene's germline CDR1 is MGHRA and CDR2 YSYEKL. The V gene is TRBV4-1, the J gene TRBJ2-7, with 13 bases fitting TRBD2. Sequenced material: peripheral blood. The sequence was obtained from an elderly woman with active or convalescent COVID-19. The CDR3 region is CASTWTSGGDGEQYF. The CDR3 DNA reads TGCGCCAGCACCTGGACTAGCGGGGGAGACGGCGAGCAGTACTTC.